This paragraph reports one T cell receptor (beta chain). The target antigen is unknown. This entry comes from a study of identical twins' blood T cells. General study findings and limits: Twin repertoire similarity may partly reflect shared environment. Shared CDR3 clonotype counts between two donors mainly tracked the product of their cloneset sizes, twins included. Each donor's most abundant TCRbeta clonotypes shared more CDR3 sequences with her twin than unrelated donors.

A single record per CDR3 protein comes from TCRdb applying MiXCR to the 5' RACE reads. Counted here are hundreds of thousands of distinct CDR3 sequences, roughly 30% occurring once; the ten biggest clones make up 6.1%. Donors were six healthy women in three monozygous twin pairs. The receptor was derived from a woman between 18 and 55 years old in good health. Source material: PBMCs.

CDR3 residues: CASSGIGNTIYF. Written as DNA, the CDR3 is TGTGCCAGCAGCGGGATTGGAAACACCATATATTTT. The chain links TRBV9 to TRBJ1-3; D is ambiguous. The CDR3 extends over 12 amino acids. The germline V and J ends were trimmed by 3 bases and 3 bases, with 4 bases remaining between them. Germline CDR1 is SGDLS and CDR2 is YYNGEE. Full variable domain (rest looked up from reference TRBV9 and TRBJ1-3): DSGVTQTPKHLITATGQRVTLRCSPRSGDLSVYWYQQSLDQGLQFLIQYYNGEERAKGNILERFSAQQFPDLHSELNLSSLELGDSALYFCASSGIGNTIYFGEGSWLTVV.